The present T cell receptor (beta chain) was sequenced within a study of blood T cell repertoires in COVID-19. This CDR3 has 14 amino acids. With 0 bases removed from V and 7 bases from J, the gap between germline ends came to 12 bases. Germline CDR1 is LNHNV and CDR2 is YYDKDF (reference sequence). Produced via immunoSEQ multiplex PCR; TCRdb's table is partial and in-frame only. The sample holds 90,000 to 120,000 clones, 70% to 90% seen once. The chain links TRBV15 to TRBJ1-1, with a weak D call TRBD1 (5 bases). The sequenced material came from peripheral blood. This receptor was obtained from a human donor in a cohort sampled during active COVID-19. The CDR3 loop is CATSRDPGFIEAFF. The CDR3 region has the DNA TGTGCCACCAGCAGAGATCCAGGGTTTATTGAAGCTTTCTTT.